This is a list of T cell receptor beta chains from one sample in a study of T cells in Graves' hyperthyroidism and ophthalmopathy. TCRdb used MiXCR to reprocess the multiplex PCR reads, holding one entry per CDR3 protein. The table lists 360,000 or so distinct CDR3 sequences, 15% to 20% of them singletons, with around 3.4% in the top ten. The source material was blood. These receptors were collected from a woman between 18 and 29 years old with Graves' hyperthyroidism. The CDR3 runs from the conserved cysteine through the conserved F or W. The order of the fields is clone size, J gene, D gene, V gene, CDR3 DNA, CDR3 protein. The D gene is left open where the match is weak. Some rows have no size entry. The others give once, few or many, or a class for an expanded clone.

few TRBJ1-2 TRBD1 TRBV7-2 TGTGCCAGCAGCTTGGGCCCAGGACAGGGAGATGGCTACACCTTC CASSLGPGQGDGYTF
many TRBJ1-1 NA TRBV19 TGTGCCAGTAGGACGACAAGGGGCACCATGGACACTGAAGCTTTCTTT CASRTTRGTMDTEAFF
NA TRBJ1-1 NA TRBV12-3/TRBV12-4 TGTGCCAGCAGGCATAGCGGTGGACCTGGGAGAGCTTTCTTT CASRHSGGPGRAFF
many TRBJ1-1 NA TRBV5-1 TGCGCCAGCAGTCTTGGGCTGGGCGCAGGAACTGAAGCTTTCTTT CASSLGLGAGTEAFF
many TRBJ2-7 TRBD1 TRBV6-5 TGTGCCAGCAGTTACGAGGGCAGGGGGCACGAGCAGTACTTC CASSYEGRGHEQYF
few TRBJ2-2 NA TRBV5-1 TGCGCCAGCAGCTTCCGGGACGCCACCGGGGAGCTGTTTTTT CASSFRDATGELFF
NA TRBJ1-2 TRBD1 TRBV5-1 TGCGCCAGGAGCCAGGAACTCCGGGACAGGGACTATGGCTACACCTTC CARSQELRDRDYGYTF
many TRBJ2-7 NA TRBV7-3 TGTGCCAGCAGCCTGGGGGACGGAGGTTTCTACGAGCAGTACTTC CASSLGDGGFYEQYF
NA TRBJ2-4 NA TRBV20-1 TGCAGTGCCACCTCGGGGGGCTGGTTGGAAGACATTCAGTACTTC CSATSGGWLEDIQYF
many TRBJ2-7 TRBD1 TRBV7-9 TGTGCCAGCAGCTCCTGGACAGGGGAAATCTACGAGCAGTACTTC CASSSWTGEIYEQYF
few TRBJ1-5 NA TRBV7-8 TGTGCCAGCACCGAGAAAAGCAATCAGCCCCAGCATTTT CASTEKSNQPQHF
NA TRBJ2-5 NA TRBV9 TGTGCCAGCAGCGAGAAGACAGCGACGTTAATGACCCAGTACTTC CASSEKTATLMTQYF
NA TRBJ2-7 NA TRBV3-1 TGTGCCAGCAGCCAACTCGCGCCTTCCTACGAGCAGTACTTC CASSQLAPSYEQYF
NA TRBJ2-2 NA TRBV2 TGTGCCAGCAGTGAACAGCCCGTTACTACCGGGGAGCTGTTTTTT CASSEQPVTTGELFF
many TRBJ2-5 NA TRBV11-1 TGTGCCAGCAGCGATAGGGACAGTTCCGCGGGGTACCAAGAGACCCAGTACTTC CASSDRDSSAGYQETQYF
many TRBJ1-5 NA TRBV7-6 TGTGCCAGCAGCTCGAGTACGACGGAGCAACCCCAGCATTTT CASSSSTTEQPQHF
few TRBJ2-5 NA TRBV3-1 TGTGCCAGCAGCCAGTTTGAGACCCAGTACTTC CASSQFETQYF
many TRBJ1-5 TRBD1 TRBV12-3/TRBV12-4 TGTGCCAGCACCGGGGACAGGGGAGGCAATCAGCCCCAGCATTTT CASTGDRGGNQPQHF
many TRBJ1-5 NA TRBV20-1 TGCAGTGCTGTCGACAGAGGCAATCAGCCCCAGCATTTT CSAVDRGNQPQHF
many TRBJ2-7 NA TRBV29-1 TGCAGCGTTGAAGAAGCATACGAGCAGTACTTC CSVEEAYEQYF
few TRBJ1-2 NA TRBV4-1 TGCGCCAGCAGCCAAGGTGGGGGGAGCGACTATGGCTACACCTTC CASSQGGGSDYGYTF
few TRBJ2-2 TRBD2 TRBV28 TGTGATCCGAGCGGGGGGGCTTGGACCGGGGAGCTGTTTTTT CDPSGGAWTGELFF